This TCR beta chain was sequenced during a study of regulatory T cells in long-lasting Graves disease. General study results and limits: There were preferences for TRBV28, TRBJ1-2 and TRBJ2-5 in persistent disease. Newly diagnosed Graves' patients exceeded persistent ones in TCR diversity.

Relying on iRepertoire HTBI primers and Arm-PCR of CDR3 regions, the team built TCR beta libraries. TCRdb itself ran the multiplex PCR reads through MiXCR, one entry per CDR3 protein. The sample holds around 480,000 distinct CDR3 sequences, roughly a sixth seen once. Concerning this clonotype: Its antigen is still unknown.

The CDR3 has 15 residues. J gave up 4 bases and V 3 bases, and 5 bases lay outside the gene matches. CDR1 and CDR2 from the germline V gene are DFQATT and SNEGSKA (reference sequence). Described time point: newly diagnosed GD, antithyroid drugs for less than 3 months. Generation of the TCR library employed RNA extracted from PBMCs. This sample also appeared in a second study, on T cells in Graves' hyperthyroidism and ophthalmopathy.

The sequencing used peripheral blood mononuclear cells (PBMCs), collected at new diagnosis, from a patient treated with antithyroid drugs. This sequence was found in a woman aged 35 to 59 with Graves disease. V usage is TRBV20-1 and J usage is TRBJ2-5; 13 positions match TRBD2. DNA of the CDR3: TGCAGTGCTAGGCGACTAGCGGGGGGTCTAGAGACCCAGTACTTC. This translates into CSARRLAGGLETQYF.